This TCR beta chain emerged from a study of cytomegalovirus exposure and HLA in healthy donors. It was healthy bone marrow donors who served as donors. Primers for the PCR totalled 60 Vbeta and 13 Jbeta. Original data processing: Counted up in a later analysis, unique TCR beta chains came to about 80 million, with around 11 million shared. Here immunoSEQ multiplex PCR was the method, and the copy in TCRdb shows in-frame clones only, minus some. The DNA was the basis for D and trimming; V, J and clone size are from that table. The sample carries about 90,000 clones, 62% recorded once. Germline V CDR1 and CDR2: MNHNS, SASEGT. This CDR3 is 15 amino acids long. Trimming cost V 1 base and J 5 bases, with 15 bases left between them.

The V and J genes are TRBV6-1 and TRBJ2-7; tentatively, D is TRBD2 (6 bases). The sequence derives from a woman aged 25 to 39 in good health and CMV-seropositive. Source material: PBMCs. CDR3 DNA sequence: TGTGCCAGCAGTGAAGGGGTGGAGGGTTTCCACGAGCAGTACTTC. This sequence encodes CASSEGVEGFHEQYF.